These 5 T cell receptor beta chains came from one sample sequenced in a study of Tregs in tolerant kidney transplant recipients (dated by TCRdb to the late 2010s). Receptor amplification or capture employed the immunoSEQ multiplex PCR assay. Sourced from immuneACCESS, this table was stored by TCRdb with only in-frame sequences that have V and J called. A share of the clones is absent; for the studies checked, an unresolved V gene accounts for under half, and the remainder has no known explanation. This sample is represented by about 46,000 clones; about 90% of them were singletons. 0.7% of the sample comes from the top ten. Sequencing was carried out using Tregs from blood. Receptors originate from a human donor in good health.

This clone was recorded only once. The chain links TRBV5-8 to TRBJ2-7, with D unresolved. In germline, CDR1 is SGHTS, CDR2 YDEGEE. The germline V and J ends were trimmed by 0 bases and 2 bases, with 15 bases remaining between them. The CDR3 totals 16 residues. The CDR3 spells CASSLEPLRLAYEQYF. The CDR3 region has the DNA TGTGCCAGCAGCTTGGAACCCCTCCGTCTAGCCTACGAGCAGTACTTC. Full variable domain (missing parts from reference TRBV5-8 and TRBJ2-7): EAGVTQSPTHLIKTRGQQATLRCSPISGHTSVYWYQQALGLGLQFLLWYDEGEERNRGNFPPRFSGRQFPNYSSELNVNALELEDSALYLCASSLEPLRLAYEQYFGPGTRLTVT.

This chain links TRBV9 with TRBJ2-5; no reliable D call. V lost 2 bases and J 5 bases, leaving 16 bases between the germline ends. CDR1 is SGDLS and CDR2 is YYNGEE in the germline V gene. There are 15 residues in the CDR3. The CDR3 sequence is CASSVAPSSWETQYF. The CDR3, as DNA: TGTGCCAGCAGCGTGGCCCCGAGCTCTTGGGAGACCCAGTACTTC.

The genes are TRBV11-2 and TRBJ1-2; the match to TRBD1 covers 7 bases. This CDR3 region has 14 residues. Germline lookup yields CDR1 SGHAT and CDR2 FQNNGV. Trimming cost V 5 bases and J 6 bases; bases outside gene matches: 9. CDR3 bases: TGTGCCAGCAGCCTAACCGGGACAGAGAATGGCTACACCTTC. It yields the protein CASSLTGTENGYTF.

The genes are TRBV7-2 and TRBJ1-6; TRBD1 agrees at 10 bases. Germline CDR1 is SGHTA and CDR2 is FQGNSA. V gave up 0 bases and J gave up 10 bases; unmatched junction bases: 6. The CDR3 contains 16 residues. The CDR3 coding sequence is TGTGCCAGCAGCTTAGCGCGAGACAGGGGGCTATCACCCCTCCACTTT. It translates to CASSLARDRGLSPLHF.

The chain employs TRBV11-3 and TRBJ2-1, with D possibly being TRBD1 or TRBD2 (6 bases each). This CDR3 region has 13 residues. Looked up from germline, CDR1 is SGHNT and CDR2 is YENEEA. V was pared by 5 bases and J by 10 bases, with 15 bases between. CDR3: CASSPGGIGEQFF. In DNA, the CDR3 is TGTGCCAGCAGCCCCGGGGGCATTGGGGAGCAGTTCTTC.